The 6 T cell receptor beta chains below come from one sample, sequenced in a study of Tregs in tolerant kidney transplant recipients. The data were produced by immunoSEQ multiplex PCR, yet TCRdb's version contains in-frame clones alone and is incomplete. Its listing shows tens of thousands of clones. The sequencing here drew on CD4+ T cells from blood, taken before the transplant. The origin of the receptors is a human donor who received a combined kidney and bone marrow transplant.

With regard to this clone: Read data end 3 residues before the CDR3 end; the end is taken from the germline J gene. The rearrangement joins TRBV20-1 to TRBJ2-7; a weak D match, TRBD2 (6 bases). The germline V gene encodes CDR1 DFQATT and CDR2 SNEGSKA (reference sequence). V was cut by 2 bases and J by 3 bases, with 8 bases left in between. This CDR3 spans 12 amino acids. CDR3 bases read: TGCAGTGCTAGACTAGCGTACTACGAG. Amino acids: CSARLAYYE. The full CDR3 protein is CSARLAYYEQYF.

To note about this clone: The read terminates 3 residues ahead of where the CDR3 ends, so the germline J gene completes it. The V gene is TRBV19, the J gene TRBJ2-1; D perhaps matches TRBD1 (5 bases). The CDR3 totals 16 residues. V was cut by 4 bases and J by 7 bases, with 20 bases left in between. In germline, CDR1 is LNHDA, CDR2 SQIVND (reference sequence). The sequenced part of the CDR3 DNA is TGTGCCAGTAGTAGACACAGGTCGGAGCAATTGAATGAG. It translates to CASSRHRSEQLNE. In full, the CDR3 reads CASSRHRSEQLNEQFF.

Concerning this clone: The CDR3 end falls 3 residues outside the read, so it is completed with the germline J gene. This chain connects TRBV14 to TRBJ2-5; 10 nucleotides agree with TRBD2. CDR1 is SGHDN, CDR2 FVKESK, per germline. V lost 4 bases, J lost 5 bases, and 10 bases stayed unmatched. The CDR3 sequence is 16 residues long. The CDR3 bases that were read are TGTGCCAGCAGCCCTAGCGGGAGTATTAAGGTGGAGACC. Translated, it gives CASSPSGSIKVET. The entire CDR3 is CASSPSGSIKVETQYF.

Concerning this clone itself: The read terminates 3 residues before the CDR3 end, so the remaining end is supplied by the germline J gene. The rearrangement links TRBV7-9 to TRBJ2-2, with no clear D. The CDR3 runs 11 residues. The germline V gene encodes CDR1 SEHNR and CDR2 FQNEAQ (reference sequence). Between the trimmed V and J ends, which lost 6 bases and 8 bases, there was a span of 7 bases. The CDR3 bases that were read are TGTGCCAGCAGGGCCGGGGGGGAG. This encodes CASRAGGE. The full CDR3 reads CASRAGGELFF.

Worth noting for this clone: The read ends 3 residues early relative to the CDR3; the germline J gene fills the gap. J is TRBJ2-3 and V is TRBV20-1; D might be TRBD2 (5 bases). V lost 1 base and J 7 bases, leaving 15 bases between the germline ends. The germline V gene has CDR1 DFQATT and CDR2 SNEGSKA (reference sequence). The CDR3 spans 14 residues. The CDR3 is CSARGEVAPNTQYF. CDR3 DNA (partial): TGCAGTGCTAGAGGGGAAGTAGCGCCCAATACG.

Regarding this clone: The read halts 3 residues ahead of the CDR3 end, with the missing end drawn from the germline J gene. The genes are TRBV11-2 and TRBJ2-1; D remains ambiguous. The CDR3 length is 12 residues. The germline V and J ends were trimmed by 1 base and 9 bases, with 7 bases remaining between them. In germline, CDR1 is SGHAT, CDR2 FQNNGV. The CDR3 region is CASSLGVSEQFF. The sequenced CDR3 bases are TGTGCCAGCAGCTTAGGAGTCAGTGAG.